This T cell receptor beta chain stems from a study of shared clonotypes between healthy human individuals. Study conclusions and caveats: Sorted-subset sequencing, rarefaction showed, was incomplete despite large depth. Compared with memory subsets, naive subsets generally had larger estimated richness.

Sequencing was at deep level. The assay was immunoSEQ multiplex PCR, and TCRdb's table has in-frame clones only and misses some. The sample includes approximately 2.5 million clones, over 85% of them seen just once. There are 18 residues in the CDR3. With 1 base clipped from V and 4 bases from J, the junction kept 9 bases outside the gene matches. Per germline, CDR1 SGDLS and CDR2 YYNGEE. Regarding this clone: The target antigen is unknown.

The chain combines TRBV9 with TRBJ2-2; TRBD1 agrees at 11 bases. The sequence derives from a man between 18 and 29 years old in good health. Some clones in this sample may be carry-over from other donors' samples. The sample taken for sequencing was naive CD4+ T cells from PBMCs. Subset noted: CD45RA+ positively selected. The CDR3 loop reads CASSVSQLGTGGTGELFF. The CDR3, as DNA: TGTGCCAGCAGCGTATCCCAGTTAGGGACAGGGGGCACCGGGGAGCTGTTTTTT.